This T cell receptor (beta chain) was sequenced for a study of tissue T cells after allogeneic stem cell transplantation. Measured with immunoSEQ multiplex PCR; TCRdb has only the in-frame clones, and not every one. The sample has 8,000 to 10,000 clones; approximately 59% are singletons. Note on this clone: The antigen remains undetermined.

General study results and limits: The patient cohort was small and clinically heterogeneous, with limited sampling depth. Shared clones across patients were few; motif clustering revealed tissue-specific shared signatures.

CDR3 length: 13 residues. From germline, CDR1 is LGHNA and CDR2 YSLEER. V dropped 4 bases and J dropped 8 bases, with 11 bases sitting between them. This sequence originates from a woman between 18 and 55 years old with breast cancer. This chain connects TRBV4-3 to TRBJ1-4; unclear D gene. Sequenced here: tissue from the ileum, sampled at autopsy. CDR3 DNA: TGCGCCAGCAGCCTCGCTTTCCGGGAAAAACTGTTTTTT. Amino acid sequence: CASSLAFREKLFF.